Below, 26 T cell receptor beta chains from the same sample are listed, as sequenced in a study of cytomegalovirus exposure and HLA in healthy donors. With 60 Vbeta and 13 Jbeta primers, the PCR was carried out. Measured with immunoSEQ multiplex PCR; TCRdb has only the in-frame clones, and not every one. Counted here are approximately 85,000 clones, 80% occurring once; the ten biggest clones make up approximately 29%. The sample was PBMCs. These TCRs come from a man aged 50 to 59 in good health and CMV-seropositive.

This clone appeared a single time. The chain joins TRBV11-2 to TRBJ2-1; 11 bases are a match to TRBD2. The CDR3 sequence is 16 residues long. V was clipped by 0 bases and J by 4 bases; unmatched bases: 2. Germline V gene lookup returns CDR1 SGHAT and CDR2 FQNNGV. CDR3 sequence (DNA): TGTGCCAGCAGCTTAGACCCTAGCGGGGGGTACAATGAGCAGTTCTTC. It encodes CASSLDPSGGYNEQFF.

The genes are TRBV5-1 and TRBJ1-6; the D gene is possibly TRBD1 (5 bases). This CDR3 is built from 15 residues. Germline V gene data show CDR1 as SGHRS and CDR2 as YFSETQ. V lost 5 bases and J 3 bases, leaving 12 bases between the germline ends. This CDR3 is CASSKIGHYNSPLHF. In DNA form, the CDR3 reads TGCGCCAGCAGTAAGATCGGACACTATAATTCACCCCTCCACTTT.

This clone has just one count. The genes are TRBV27 and TRBJ2-3, with TRBD2 matching 9 bases. The CDR3 is made up of 16 amino acids. Germline V lookup: CDR1 MNHEY, CDR2 SMNVEV (reference sequence). J was trimmed by 3 bases and V by 1 base; bases with no gene match: 5. CDR3 region: CASSLWGSGSTDTQYF. The CDR3 nucleotides read TGTGCCAGCAGTTTATGGGGTAGCGGGAGTACAGATACGCAGTATTTT.

The chain couples TRBV7-6 to TRBJ2-7; D gene uncertain. Germline lookup yields CDR1 SGHVS and CDR2 FNYEAQ. Deletions cut 3 bases from V and 5 bases from J, with 8 bases between. The CDR3 sequence is 12 residues long. Here the CDR3 reads CASSLQSNEQYF. The CDR3 DNA sequence: TGTGCCAGCAGCTTGCAGTCGAACGAGCAGTACTTC.

The rearrangement links TRBV7-2 to TRBJ2-3; possibly TRBD2 for D (6 bases). The CDR3 is made up of 14 amino acids. CDR1 SGHTA and CDR2 FQGNSA come from the germline V gene. The V gene lost 2 bases and the J gene lost 5 bases, with 11 bases spanning the gap. The CDR3 is CASSLSAGLDTQYF. CDR3 bases: TGTGCCAGCAGCTTATCAGCGGGCTTAGATACGCAGTATTTT.

The rearrangement uses TRBV19 and TRBJ2-5; TRBD1 agrees at 8 bases. Matching the DNA end better, TRBJ2-7 makes the J call doubtful. CDR3 length: 15 residues. Germline loops: CDR1 LNHDA, CDR2 SQIVND (reference sequence). The CDR3 here is CASSTGTGAVYEQYF. CDR3 in DNA: TGTGCCAGTAGTACAGGGACAGGTGCCGTCTACGAGCAGTACTTC.

The genes are TRBV10-3 and TRBJ1-5, with TRBD1 identical over 7 bases. The CDR3 is made up of 17 amino acids. Germline CDR1 reads ENHRY; CDR2 reads SYGVKD. V shed 5 bases, J shed 5 bases, and the junction held 15 bases outside the gene matches. The CDR3, as DNA: TGTGCCATCAGTTCGACACAACCGGGACAGCGTTATCAGCCCCAGCATTTT. It yields the protein CAISSTQPGQRYQPQHF.

The chain couples TRBV5-8 to TRBJ1-2; D is ambiguous. The CDR3 runs 13 residues. The ends were cut back, 0 bases at V and 9 bases at J, with 12 bases in the middle. Germline CDR1 reads SGHTS; CDR2 reads YDEGEE. CDR3 nucleotide sequence: TGTGCCAGCAGCTTGGCCCACGGAGGGAGCTACACCTTC. Its protein is CASSLAHGGSYTF.

The chain recombines TRBV4-3 with TRBJ2-6, with 7 bases aligning to TRBD2. Trimming cost V 1 base and J 0 bases; bases outside gene matches: 12. The CDR3 is 20 residues long. The germline V gene has CDR1 LGHNA and CDR2 YSLEER. CDR3 bases: TGCGCCAGCAGCCAAGTGAACGGGGGGACCGGGGACTCTGGGGCCAACGTCCTGACTTTC. It yields the protein CASSQVNGGTGDSGANVLTF.

The chain couples TRBV30 to TRBJ1-5; perhaps TRBD1 as D (6 bases). The CDR3 loop spans 15 amino acids. V gave up 0 bases and J gave up 3 bases, with 12 bases separating them. From germline, CDR1 is GTSNPN and CDR2 SVGIG (reference sequence). CDR3 protein: CAWSVGGGHNQPQHF. In nucleotides, the CDR3 is TGTGCCTGGAGTGTAGGTGGGGGACACAATCAGCCCCAGCATTTT.

The rearrangement joins TRBV6-4 to TRBJ2-1; D is perhaps TRBD1 (5 bases). The CDR3 runs 15 residues. Germline V gene sequence: CDR1 MRHNA, CDR2 SNTAGT. V was cut by 3 bases and J by 6 bases, with 15 bases left in between. CDR3 sequence reads: CASSEMAGIGNEQFF. The CDR3 DNA is TGTGCCAGCAGTGAGATGGCAGGGATCGGCAATGAGCAGTTCTTC.

The V call is TRBV27, the J call TRBJ2-5, with 10 nucleotides matching TRBD1. V dropped 8 bases and J dropped 1; count of bases not matched to a gene: 4. Germline V CDR1 and CDR2: MNHEY, SMNVEV (reference sequence). The CDR3 has 14 residues. CDR3 residues: CASSWDRGQETQYF. As DNA, the CDR3 is TGTGCCAGCTCCTGGGACAGGGGCCAAGAGACCCAGTACTTC.

V and J are TRBV6-6 and TRBJ2-7, with 7 bases aligning to TRBD1. J gave up 11 bases and V 0 bases, and 7 bases lay outside the gene matches. The CDR3 runs 13 residues. Germline V lookup: CDR1 MNHNY, CDR2 SVGAGI (reference sequence). Here the CDR3 reads CASSYSLGDSEYF. The CDR3 coding sequence is TGTGCCAGCAGTTACTCCTTAGGGGACAGTGAGTACTTC.

The J gene is TRBJ2-3, the V gene TRBV5-4, with unresolved D. Trimming removed 5 bases at V and 4 bases at J, with 8 bases between. Germline assignment: CDR1 SGHNT and CDR2 YYREEE (reference sequence). This CDR3 is built from 12 residues. The CDR3 is CASRSPSDTQYF. DNA for the CDR3: TGTGCCAGCAGAAGCCCGTCAGATACGCAGTATTTT. The variable domain in full, completed from reference TRBV5-4 and TRBJ2-3, reads ETGVTQSPTHLIKTRGQQVTLRCSSQSGHNTVSWYQQALGQGPQFIFQYYREEENGRGNFPPRFSGLQFPNYSSELNVNALELDDSALYLCASRSPSDTQYFGPGTRLTVL.

The chain uses TRBV2 and TRBJ2-1; TRBD1 is a possible D gene (5 bases). Germline CDR1 and CDR2: SNHLY and FYNNEI. With 4 bases removed from V and 5 bases from J, the gap between germline ends came to 12 bases. This CDR3 contains 14 residues. Here the CDR3 DNA reads TGTGCCAGCAGTGTGCTGACAGAAGACAATGAGCAGTTCTTC. Translated, it gives CASSVLTEDNEQFF.

V and J are TRBV7-2 and TRBJ2-5; 9 positions match TRBD1. This CDR3 comprises 15 residues. The germline gives CDR1 SGHTA, CDR2 FQGNSA. J lost 4 bases, V lost 4 bases, and 7 bases had no gene match. CDR3: CASSWGRQGVETQYF. The CDR3 DNA reads TGTGCCAGCAGCTGGGGCCGACAGGGGGTAGAGACCCAGTACTTC.

The V gene is TRBV15, the J gene TRBJ1-1; possibly TRBD1 for D (5 bases). Germline assignment: CDR1 LNHNV and CDR2 YYDKDF (reference sequence). The CDR3 extends over 15 amino acids. The ends were cut back, 0 bases at V and 0 bases at J, with 8 bases in the middle. The CDR3 is CATSREVQVNTEAFF. In DNA form, the CDR3 reads TGTGCCACCAGCAGAGAAGTACAGGTGAACACTGAAGCTTTCTTT.

This sequence joins TRBV6-1 and TRBJ1-2; the match to TRBD1 covers 7 bases. The V segment lost 6 bases and the J segment 9 bases; nucleotides outside the gene matches: 13. Per the germline V gene, CDR1 is MNHNS and CDR2 is SASEGT. This CDR3 contains 14 residues. For the CDR3, the DNA is TGTGCCAGCAGGACAGGGTACTCTCTGGGCTGCTACACCTTC. It is translated as CASRTGYSLGCYTF.

The chain has TRBV2 and TRBJ1-2, with D hard to call. This CDR3 is 11 amino acids long. The V gene lost 8 bases and the J gene lost 4 bases, with 8 bases spanning the gap. Germline V gives CDR1 SNHLY, CDR2 FYNNEI. CDR3 in amino acids: CASGRGYGYTF. CDR3 DNA sequence: TGTGCCAGCGGTCGGGGCTATGGCTACACCTTC. The full variable domain, rest sourced from reference TRBV2 and TRBJ1-2, is EPEVTQTPSHQVTQMGQEVILRCVPISNHLYFYWYRQILGQKVEFLVSFYNNEISEKSEIFDDQFSVERPDGSNFTLKIRSTKLEDSAMYFCASGRGYGYTFGSGTRLTVV.

The chain combines TRBV5-8 with TRBJ2-7, with 9 bases identical to TRBD1. From germline, CDR1 is SGHTS and CDR2 YDEGEE. The CDR3 is made up of 14 amino acids. V lost 3 bases, J lost 6 bases, and 7 bases stayed unmatched. CDR3 sequence: CASSSGQGVREQYF. The CDR3 DNA reads TGTGCCAGCAGCTCGGGACAGGGCGTGCGCGAGCAGTACTTC.

The chain links TRBV7-9 to TRBJ1-2; 9 positions match TRBD1. The ends lost 6 bases at V and 8 bases at J; junction bases unmatched: 13. The CDR3 spans 15 residues. In germline, CDR1 is SEHNR, CDR2 FQNEAQ (reference sequence). For the CDR3, the DNA is TGTGCCAGCAGAGGAAGGGACAGGGTATCGGAGGGCTACACCTTC. Translating it yields CASRGRDRVSEGYTF. Supplemented by reference TRBV7-9 and TRBJ1-2, the full variable domain reads DTGVSQNPRHKITKRGQNVTFRCDPISEHNRLYWYRQTLGQGPEFLTYFQNEAQLEKSRLLSDRFSAERPKGSFSTLEIQRTEQGDSAMYLCASRGRDRVSEGYTFGSGTRLTVV.

The rearrangement joins TRBV12-5 to TRBJ1-5, with a tentative D call TRBD1 (6 bases). Germline-derived CDR1 and CDR2 are LGHNT and FRNRAP. With 0 bases removed from V and 4 bases from J, the gap between germline ends came to 13 bases. The CDR3 is 16 amino acids. This chain's CDR3 is CASGLVVQGRNQPQHF. CDR3 in DNA: TGTGCTAGTGGTTTGGTCGTACAGGGACGGAATCAGCCCCAGCATTTT.

This sequence joins TRBV11-2 and TRBJ2-1; 9 bases align to TRBD2. V shed 1 base, J shed 6 bases, and the junction held 4 bases outside the gene matches. CDR1 is SGHAT, CDR2 FQNNGV, per germline. The CDR3 has 15 amino acids. In nucleotides, the CDR3 is TGTGCCAGCAGCTTAGGGGCGGGAGGGCTCAATGAGCAGTTCTTC. Translating gives CASSLGAGGLNEQFF.

The rearrangement uses TRBV18 and TRBJ2-7, with a possible D match to TRBD1 (6 bases). This CDR3 is 13 amino acids long. Germline CDR1 and CDR2: KGHSH and LQKENI. V dropped 2 bases and J dropped 6 bases, with 11 bases sitting between them. The CDR3 loop reads CASSPLGAGEQYF. CDR3 nucleotides: TGTGCCAGCTCACCATTGGGGGCAGGCGAGCAGTACTTC.

This rearrangement joins TRBV5-1 to TRBJ2-7, with TRBD1 identical over 8 bases. This CDR3 is built from 13 residues. With V trimmed by 4 bases and J by 7 bases, 7 bases remained unmatched. CDR1 is SGHRS, CDR2 YFSETQ, per germline. This CDR3 reads CASSTDRVGEQYF. The CDR3 bases are TGCGCCAGCAGCACGGACAGGGTGGGTGAGCAGTACTTC.

Points on this clone: A read error may produce the germline difference seen at one junction end. This rearrangement joins TRBV11-1 to TRBJ2-4; tentatively, D is TRBD2 (5 bases). Germline V gives CDR1 SGHAT, CDR2 FQDESV (reference sequence). The CDR3 loop spans 15 amino acids. In nucleotides, the CDR3 is TGTGCCAGCAGCAACGGACTCTTAGCCAAAAACAGTCAGTACTTC. It codes for CASSNGLLAKNSQYF.